Below, 5 T cell receptor beta chains from the same sample are listed, as sequenced in a study of cytomegalovirus exposure and HLA in healthy donors. PCR used 60 Vbeta primers and 13 Jbeta primers. Only in-frame clones appear in the TCRdb table, and some are missing; sequencing was by immunoSEQ multiplex PCR. Of roughly 170,000 clones listed, 80% were seen once; the top ten hold under 5%. The sequencing sample was made of PBMCs. The receptors were sampled from a woman in her fifties or sixties in good health and CMV-seropositive.

The V call is TRBV4-2, the J call TRBJ1-1; no firm D call. Trimming left V 3 bases short and J 5 bases short, with 16 bases between. In germline, CDR1 is LGHNA, CDR2 YNFKEQ. The CDR3 consists of 15 residues. As DNA, the CDR3 is TGTGCCAGCAGCCATGCCAATCAGGCCGGAACTGAAGCTTTCTTT. This codes for CASSHANQAGTEAFF.

The chain recombines TRBV30 with TRBJ1-2; the D is unclear. The germline V and J ends were trimmed by 2 bases and 5 bases, with 12 bases remaining between them. Per the germline V gene, CDR1 is GTSNPN and CDR2 is SVGIG (reference sequence). This CDR3 comprises 13 residues. CDR3: CAWSSTPVYGYTF. CDR3 in DNA: TGTGCCTGGAGTTCGACACCGGTATATGGCTACACCTTC.

This chain connects TRBV6-5 to TRBJ2-7; weak D call: TRBD1 (7 bases). CDR1 is MNHEY, CDR2 SVGAGI, per germline. Trimming took 6 bases from V and 4 from J, leaving 19 bases between them. The CDR3 consists of 15 residues. The CDR3, as DNA: TGTGCCAGCAGCTTCGCGGGACAGACCTCTTACGAGCAGTACTTC. Its translation: CASSFAGQTSYEQYF.

The chain is built from TRBV4-3 and TRBJ2-7; 7 bases are a match to TRBD1. The CDR3 runs to 15 residues. Per the germline V gene, CDR1 is LGHNA and CDR2 is YSLEER. Trimming took 1 base from V and 5 from J; bases not matched to a gene: 8. The CDR3 DNA sequence: TGCGCCAGCAGCCAAGTTGTCGGAGGACAGGACGAGCAGTACTTC. Translating it yields CASSQVVGGQDEQYF.

Of note for this clone: At one end the junction does not follow the germline gene, possibly because of a read error. The chain uses TRBV7-7 and TRBJ2-5; D possibly corresponds to TRBD1 (6 bases). The end of the DNA fits TRBJ2-7 better, so the J call may be wrong. This CDR3 region has 13 residues. From germline, CDR1 is SSHAT and CDR2 FNYEAQ (reference sequence). The CDR3 sequence is CASSVRDTYEQYF. In nucleotides, the CDR3 is TGTGCTAGCAGCGTAAGGGACACCTACGAGCAGTACTTC.